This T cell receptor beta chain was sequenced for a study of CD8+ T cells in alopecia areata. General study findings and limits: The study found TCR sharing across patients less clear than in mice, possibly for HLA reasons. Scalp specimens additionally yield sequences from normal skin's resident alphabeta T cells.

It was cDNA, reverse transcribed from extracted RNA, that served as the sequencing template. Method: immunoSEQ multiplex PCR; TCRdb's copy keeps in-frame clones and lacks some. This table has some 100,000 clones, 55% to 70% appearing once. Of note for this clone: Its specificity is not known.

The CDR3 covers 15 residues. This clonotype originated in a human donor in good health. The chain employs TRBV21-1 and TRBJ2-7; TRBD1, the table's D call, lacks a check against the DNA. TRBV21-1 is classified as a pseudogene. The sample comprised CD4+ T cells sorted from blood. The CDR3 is CASSTPKTGSYEQYF. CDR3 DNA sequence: TGTGCCAGCAGCACCCCTAAGACAGGATCCTACGAGCAGTACTTC.